One T cell receptor beta chain is described in this entry. This sample was included in a study of blood T cell repertoires in COVID-19. Overall study context: The origin of the acute and convalescent COVID-19 samples was the United States, Italy and Spain.

Per the original data handling: By means of reference gene primer amplification, nucleated cell counts were estimated. Assay: immunoSEQ multiplex PCR; the TCRdb copy retains only in-frame clones and omits some. For V, J and clone size, that table is used; D and trimming come from the DNA. The table has approximately 440,000 clones, around 91% seen once. All enrollees were about 18 to 100 years old and from 24 US areas. V was clipped by 1 base and J by 5 bases, with 4 bases between them. Germline V gene sequence: CDR1 LNHDA, CDR2 SQIVND (reference sequence). This CDR3 is 12 amino acids long. The receptor comes from a man aged 18 to 35 who had recovered from COVID-19. The specimen was PBMCs or T cells enriched from blood (not recorded which). This sequence joins TRBV19 and TRBJ2-3; D gene ambiguous. The CDR3 sequence is CASSIVQDTQYF. The CDR3 DNA reads TGTGCCAGTAGTATAGTTCAAGATACGCAGTATTTT.